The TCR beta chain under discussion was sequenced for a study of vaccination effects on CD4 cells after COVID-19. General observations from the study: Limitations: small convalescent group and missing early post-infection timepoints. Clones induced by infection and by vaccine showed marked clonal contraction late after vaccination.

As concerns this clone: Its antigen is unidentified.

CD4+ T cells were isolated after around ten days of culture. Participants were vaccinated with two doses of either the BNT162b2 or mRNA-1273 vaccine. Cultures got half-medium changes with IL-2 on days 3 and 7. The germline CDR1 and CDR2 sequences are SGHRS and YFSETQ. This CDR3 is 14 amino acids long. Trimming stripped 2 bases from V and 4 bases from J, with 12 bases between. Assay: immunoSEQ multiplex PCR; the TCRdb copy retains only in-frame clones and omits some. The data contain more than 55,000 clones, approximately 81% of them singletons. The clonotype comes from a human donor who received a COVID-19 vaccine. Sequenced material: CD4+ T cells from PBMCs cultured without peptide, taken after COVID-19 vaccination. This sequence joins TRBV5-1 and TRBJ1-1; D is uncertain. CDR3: CASSFWDSGTEAFF. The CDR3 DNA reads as TGCGCCAGCAGCTTCTGGGATTCCGGCACTGAAGCTTTCTTT.